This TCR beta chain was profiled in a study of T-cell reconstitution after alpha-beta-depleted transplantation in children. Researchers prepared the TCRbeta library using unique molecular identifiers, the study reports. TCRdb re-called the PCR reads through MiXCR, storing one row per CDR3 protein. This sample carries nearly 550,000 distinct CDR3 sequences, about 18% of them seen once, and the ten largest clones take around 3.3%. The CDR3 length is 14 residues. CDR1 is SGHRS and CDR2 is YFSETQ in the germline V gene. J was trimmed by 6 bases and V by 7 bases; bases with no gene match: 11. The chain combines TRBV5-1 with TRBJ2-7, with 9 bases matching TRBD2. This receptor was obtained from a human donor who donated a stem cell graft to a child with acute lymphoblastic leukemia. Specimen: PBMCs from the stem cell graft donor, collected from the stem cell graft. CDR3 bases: TGCGCCAGCGCCACCGGGACTAGCAATTCCGAGCAGTACTTC. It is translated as CASATGTSNSEQYF. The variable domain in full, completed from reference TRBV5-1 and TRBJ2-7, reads KAGVTQTPRYLIKTRGQQVTLSCSPISGHRSVSWYQQTPGQGLQFLFEYFSETQRNKGNFPGRFSGRQFSNSRSEMNVSTLELGDSALYLCASATGTSNSEQYFGPGTRLTVT.